Listed here are 29 T cell receptor beta chains from one sample, sequenced in a study of graft-versus-host responses after intestinal transplantation. Data came from immunoSEQ multiplex PCR; TCRdb stores just in-frame clones and leaves some out. The sample yields some 41,000 clones, about 90% seen once. Sequenced material: PBMCs, taken around 320 days after intestinal transplant. These receptors originate from a human patient who received an intestinal transplant, so some T cells may come from the graft donor.

The V and J genes are TRBV28 and TRBJ2-7; 8 bases are shared with TRBD1. The CDR3 is 17 amino acids. CDR1 MDHEN and CDR2 SYDVKM come from the germline V gene. With 3 bases clipped from V and 0 bases from J, the junction kept 10 bases outside the gene matches. Here the CDR3 reads CASSLRLRTGSSYEQYF. The CDR3 nucleotides are TGTGCCAGCAGTTTGAGATTAAGGACAGGGAGCTCCTACGAGCAGTACTTC.

A single count supports this clone. The chain links TRBV7-9 to TRBJ1-1; D ambiguous. Trimming removed 1 base from V and 0 bases from J, with 15 bases in between. The CDR3 sequence is 17 residues long. Germline CDR1 reads SEHNR; CDR2 reads FQNEAQ (reference sequence). The CDR3 DNA reads as TGTGCCAGCAGCTTAGGACGGAACTTACCAATGAACACTGAAGCTTTCTTT. Its translation: CASSLGRNLPMNTEAFF.

The gene calls are TRBV5-1 and TRBJ2-1; 7 nucleotides match TRBD2. CDR3 size: 13 residues. Germline V gene lookup returns CDR1 SGHRS and CDR2 YFSETQ. Unmatched junction bases numbered 5, after V lost 4 bases and J lost 7 bases. CDR3 amino acids: CASSPMGGNEQFF. The CDR3 DNA reads TGCGCCAGCAGCCCCATGGGGGGGAATGAGCAGTTCTTC.

The chain uses TRBV29-1 and TRBJ1-2, with 9 nucleotides matching TRBD1. The V segment lost 5 bases and the J segment 4 bases; nucleotides outside the gene matches: 5. CDR1 and CDR2 from the germline V gene are SQVTM and ANQGSEA. The CDR3 runs to 13 residues. This chain's CDR3 is CSVTGQGAYGYTF. CDR3 sequence (DNA): TGCAGCGTTACGGGACAGGGCGCCTATGGCTACACCTTC.

This chain connects TRBV29-1 to TRBJ2-1; D may be TRBD1 (5 bases). The CDR3 spans 12 residues. Germline CDR1 is SQVTM and CDR2 is ANQGSEA. Trimming cost V 7 bases and J 2 bases, with 9 bases left between them. CDR3 nucleotides: TGCAGCGCTCCGACAGCCTACAATGAGCAGTTCTTC. Its protein is CSAPTAYNEQFF.

CDR3 coding DNA: TGTGCCAGCTCCTCCCGACGGCGGGAGGGCAGGGAGACCCAGTACTTC. This gives the protein CASSSRRREGRETQYF. The chain carries TRBV18 and TRBJ2-5, with 9 bases lining up with TRBD2. Germline trimming cut 6 bases from V and 5 bases from J; bases unmatched to any gene: 13. The CDR3 runs to 16 residues. Germline CDR1 is KGHSH and CDR2 is LQKENI.

The CDR3 loop reads CASSPTAGGGDTQYF. The CDR3 DNA reads as TGTGCCAGCAGTCCGACGGCGGGAGGTGGGGATACGCAGTATTTT. The rearrangement links TRBV6-4 to TRBJ2-3; TRBD2 matches at 8 bases. J lost 6 bases, V lost 5 bases, and 10 bases had no gene match. Germline V gene data show CDR1 as MRHNA and CDR2 as SNTAGT. This CDR3 is built from 15 residues.

In DNA form, the CDR3 reads TGCGCCAGCAGCTGGCCGACTAGCGGGGGGACCGACGCAAGCTCCTACAATGAGCAGTTCTTC. It translates to CASSWPTSGGTDASSYNEQFF. The chain carries TRBV5-1 and TRBJ2-1, with TRBD2 identical over 13 bases. Per germline, CDR1 SGHRS and CDR2 YFSETQ. With V trimmed by 3 bases and J by 0 bases, 15 bases remained unmatched. This CDR3 comprises 21 residues.

The chain uses TRBV5-4 and TRBJ2-2; 7 nucleotides line up with TRBD1. Germline lookup yields CDR1 SGHNT and CDR2 YYREEE (reference sequence). The CDR3 loop spans 17 amino acids. J was trimmed by 0 bases and V by 3 bases; bases with no gene match: 8. The DNA of the CDR3 is TGTGCCAGCAGCTGCTATCCGGGACAGCCGAACACCGGGGAGCTGTTTTTT. This sequence encodes CASSCYPGQPNTGELFF.

This rearrangement joins TRBV6-5 to TRBJ2-3; D is perhaps TRBD2 (5 bases). The CDR3 consists of 15 residues. From germline, CDR1 is MNHEY and CDR2 SVGAGI. The V end lost 2 bases, the J end lost 0 bases, and 9 bases lay between the germline ends. The CDR3 here is CASSYQRRSTDTQYF. CDR3 in DNA: TGTGCCAGCAGTTACCAGCGGAGGAGCACAGATACGCAGTATTTT.

V and J are TRBV2 and TRBJ1-6; D call uncertain. Germline loops: CDR1 SNHLY, CDR2 FYNNEI. CDR3 length: 13 amino acids. V shed 5 bases and J shed 5 bases, with 7 bases lying between them. In DNA form, the CDR3 reads TGTGCCAGCAGTTCCATCGATAATTCACCCCTCCACTTT. Residues: CASSSIDNSPLHF.

The chain carries TRBV29-1 and TRBJ2-7; tentative D call: TRBD1 (5 bases). The CDR3 runs 13 residues. V was trimmed by 4 bases and J by 0 bases, leaving 10 bases between them. The germline V gene has CDR1 SQVTM and CDR2 ANQGSEA. CDR3 sequence reads: CSVADSASYEQYF. DNA of the CDR3: TGCAGCGTTGCCGACAGTGCCTCCTACGAGCAGTACTTC.

J is TRBJ1-2 and V is TRBV9; D gene ambiguous. Trimming cost V 4 bases and J 9 bases, with 22 bases left between them. The CDR3 is 15 residues long. The germline V gene has CDR1 SGDLS and CDR2 YYNGEE. Here the CDR3 DNA reads TGTGCCAGCAGCCTCACCTGGAAAGGGTCGCAGCGCTACACCTTC. Residues: CASSLTWKGSQRYTF.

The count of this clone is one. The V call is TRBV6-6, the J call TRBJ1-5; no firm D call. V was pared by 7 bases and J by 0 bases, with 13 bases between. The CDR3 has 15 residues. Germline-derived CDR1 and CDR2 are MNHNY and SVGAGI (reference sequence). For the CDR3, the DNA is TGTGCCAGCAAGTCTGGACTGTATAGCAATCAGCCCCAGCATTTT. Protein sequence: CASKSGLYSNQPQHF.

This rearrangement joins TRBV5-1 to TRBJ1-4; 9 bases are shared with TRBD1. Germline values: CDR1 SGHRS, CDR2 YFSETQ. The CDR3 length is 15 residues. V trimming: 4 bases; J trimming: 7 bases; junction bases outside the gene matches: 8. The CDR3 DNA sequence: TGCGCCAGCAGCCCCGGGACAGGGTTGGGTGAAAAACTGTTTTTT. It yields the protein CASSPGTGLGEKLFF.

The genes are TRBV6-4 and TRBJ2-6, with 8 bases that match TRBD1. The CDR3 totals 17 residues. The junction had 13 bases not matched to a gene; V was cut back by 11 bases and J by 1 base. The V gene's germline CDR1 is MRHNA and CDR2 SNTAGT. The CDR3 region has the DNA TGTGCCCTAAGGAGGGCAGGGGGCGCGTCTGGGGCCAACGTCCTGACTTTC. Amino acid sequence: CALRRAGGASGANVLTF.

This clone was detected once. The CDR3 protein is CASRTGALDQPQHF. The DNA for the CDR3 is TGTGCCAGCAGGACAGGGGCTTTGGATCAGCCCCAGCATTTT. The chain combines TRBV6-1 with TRBJ1-5; 8 bases align to TRBD1. CDR3 size: 14 residues. The germline gives CDR1 MNHNS, CDR2 SASEGT. With V trimmed by 6 bases and J by 5 bases, 6 bases remained unmatched.

This chain uses TRBV27 with TRBJ1-2; D is unresolved. With 1 base removed from V and 4 bases from J, the gap between germline ends came to 7 bases. The CDR3 runs 13 residues. Per germline, CDR1 MNHEY and CDR2 SMNVEV (reference sequence). The CDR3 region has the DNA TGTGCCAGCAGTTTATTGGGTCTCTATGGCTACACCTTC. This gives the protein CASSLLGLYGYTF.

The chain carries TRBV6-4 and TRBJ2-3; 7 bases agree with TRBD2. The germline CDR1 and CDR2 sequences are MRHNA and SNTAGT. The CDR3 is made up of 13 amino acids. The junction had 0 bases not matched to a gene; V was cut back by 3 bases and J by 3 bases. CDR3 protein: CASSERETDTQYF. Here the CDR3 DNA reads TGTGCCAGCAGTGAGCGGGAGACAGATACGCAGTATTTT.

The chain carries TRBV15 and TRBJ2-7; 14 nucleotides line up with TRBD2. CDR1 is LNHNV and CDR2 is YYDKDF in the germline V gene (reference sequence). The CDR3 totals 16 residues. V dropped 5 bases and J dropped 4; count of bases not matched to a gene: 7. The CDR3 protein is CATSARLAGGGYEQYF. The CDR3 DNA reads as TGTGCCACCAGCGCGAGACTAGCGGGAGGGGGATACGAGCAGTACTTC.

The chain is built from TRBV7-3 and TRBJ2-3; 8 bases agree with TRBD2. The CDR3 totals 15 residues. V trimming: 2 bases; J trimming: 4 bases; junction bases outside the gene matches: 5. Germline CDR1 SGHTA, CDR2 FQGTGA. The CDR3 is CASSLRLAGSDTQYF. CDR3 nucleotides: TGTGCCAGCAGCTTACGTCTAGCGGGCTCAGATACGCAGTATTTT.

This chain links TRBV9 with TRBJ2-3; D unclear. The germline V gene encodes CDR1 SGDLS and CDR2 YYNGEE. The CDR3 covers 15 residues. V was pared by 0 bases and J by 8 bases, with 16 bases between. The CDR3 spells CASSVESRGIGTQYF. CDR3 nucleotide sequence: TGTGCCAGCAGCGTAGAGAGTCGCGGTATTGGTACGCAGTATTTT.

Here the CDR3 reads CASSRKQGAGELFF. CDR3 bases: TGTGCCAGCAGCCGTAAACAGGGCGCCGGGGAGCTGTTTTTT. The genes are TRBV6-1 and TRBJ2-2; D might be TRBD1 (6 bases). V was pared by 6 bases and J by 6 bases, with 14 bases between. CDR3 length equals 14 residues. Germline loops: CDR1 MNHNS, CDR2 SASEGT.

The sample holds a few counts of this clone. The chain is built from TRBV5-1 and TRBJ2-1; D is undetermined. In germline, CDR1 is SGHRS, CDR2 YFSETQ. V was shortened by 0 bases and J by 8 bases, with 6 bases between the two germline ends. CDR3 size: 12 residues. The CDR3 spells CASSLVADEQFF. CDR3 coding DNA: TGCGCCAGCAGCTTGGTTGCGGATGAGCAGTTCTTC.

V is TRBV5-6 and J is TRBJ1-3, with D unresolved. V was cut by 0 bases and J by 5 bases, with 12 bases left in between. In germline, CDR1 is SGHDT, CDR2 YYEEEE. The CDR3 spans 15 residues. In nucleotides, the CDR3 is TGTGCCAGCAGCTTGGGGGGATACGGGAGAAACACCATATATTTT. Amino acid sequence: CASSLGGYGRNTIYF.

The chain couples TRBV30 to TRBJ1-2, with 10 bases that match TRBD1. The CDR3 runs to 14 residues. Unmatched junction bases numbered 4, after V lost 0 bases and J lost 6 bases. The germline gives CDR1 GTSNPN, CDR2 SVGIG (reference sequence). The CDR3 nucleotides are TGTGCCTGGAGTGTATATGGGACAGGGGATGGCTACACCTTC. It codes for CAWSVYGTGDGYTF. Looking up the rest from reference TRBV30 and TRBJ1-2 gives the full variable domain: SQTIHQWPATLVQPVGSPLSLECTVEGTSNPNLYWYRQAAGRGLQLLFYSVGIGQISSEVPQNLSASRPQDRQFILSSKKLLLSDSGFYLCAWSVYGTGDGYTFGSGTRLTVV.

This clone was recorded only once. The CDR3 loop is CASSLRLAGVSYEQYF. The CDR3 DNA sequence: TGTGCCAGCAGTTTACGACTAGCGGGAGTTTCCTACGAGCAGTACTTC. This chain uses TRBV28 with TRBJ2-7; TRBD2 agrees at 12 bases. V was clipped by 2 bases and J by 1 base; unmatched bases: 3. Germline assignment: CDR1 MDHEN and CDR2 SYDVKM. The CDR3 runs to 16 residues.

The rearrangement links TRBV6-4 to TRBJ2-7; 9 positions match TRBD2. The CDR3 runs 15 residues. V lost 3 bases, J lost 4 bases, and 7 bases stayed unmatched. Germline assignment: CDR1 MRHNA and CDR2 SNTAGT. CDR3 DNA sequence: TGTGCCAGCAGTGAAAATGGAGCGGGGGGTTACGAGCAGTACTTC. Protein sequence: CASSENGAGGYEQYF.

The rearrangement joins TRBV6-1 to TRBJ2-3, with 10 bases that match TRBD1. Trimming took 5 bases from V and 3 from J; bases not matched to a gene: 5. The germline V gene has CDR1 MNHNS and CDR2 SASEGT. There are 15 residues in the CDR3. The CDR3 is CASSRQGARTDTQYF. DNA of the CDR3: TGTGCCAGCAGTAGACAGGGGGCGAGGACAGATACGCAGTATTTT.